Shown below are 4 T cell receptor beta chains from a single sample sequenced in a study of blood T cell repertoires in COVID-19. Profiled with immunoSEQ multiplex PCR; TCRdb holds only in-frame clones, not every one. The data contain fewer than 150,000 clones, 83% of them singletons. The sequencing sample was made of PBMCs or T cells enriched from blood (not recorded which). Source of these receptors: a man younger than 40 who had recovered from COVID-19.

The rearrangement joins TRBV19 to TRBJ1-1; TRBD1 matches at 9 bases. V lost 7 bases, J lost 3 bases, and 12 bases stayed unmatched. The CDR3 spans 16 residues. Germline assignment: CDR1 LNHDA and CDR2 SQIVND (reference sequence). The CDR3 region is CASIRRRTGVYTEAFF. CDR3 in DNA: TGTGCCAGTATTAGGCGCCGGACAGGGGTGTACACTGAAGCTTTCTTT.

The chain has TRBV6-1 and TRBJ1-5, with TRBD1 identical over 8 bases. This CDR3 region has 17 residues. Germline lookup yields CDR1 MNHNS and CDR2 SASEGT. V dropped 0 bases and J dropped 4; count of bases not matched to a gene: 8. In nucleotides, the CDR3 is TGTGCCAGCAGTGAAGCAATGGACAGGGATTGGAATCAGCCCCAGCATTTT. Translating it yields CASSEAMDRDWNQPQHF.

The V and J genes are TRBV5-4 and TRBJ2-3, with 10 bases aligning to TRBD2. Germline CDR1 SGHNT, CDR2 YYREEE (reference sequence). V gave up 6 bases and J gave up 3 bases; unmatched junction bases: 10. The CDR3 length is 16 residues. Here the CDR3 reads CASNRVEAGGTDTQYF. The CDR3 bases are TGTGCCAGCAACCGGGTGGAAGCGGGAGGGACAGATACGCAGTATTTT.

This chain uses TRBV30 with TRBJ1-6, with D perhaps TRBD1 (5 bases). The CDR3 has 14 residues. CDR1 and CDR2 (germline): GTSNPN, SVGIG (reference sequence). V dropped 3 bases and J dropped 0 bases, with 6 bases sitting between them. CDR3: CAWRDNSYNSPLHF. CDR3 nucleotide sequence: TGTGCCTGGAGGGACAACTCCTATAATTCACCCCTCCACTTT.